This is a list of T cell receptor beta chains from one sample in a study of T cells in Graves' hyperthyroidism and ophthalmopathy. In TCRdb, the multiplex PCR reads were re-called with MiXCR into one record per CDR3 protein. The sample holds 250,000 to 400,000 distinct CDR3 sequences; roughly an eighth are singletons and the top ten take roughly 35%. The sequenced material came from blood. These receptors all stem from a woman aged 40-49 years with Graves' ophthalmopathy. CDR3s include the opening cysteine and the closing phenylalanine or tryptophan. The D gene is left open where the match is weak. For some rows the clone size is stated as once, few or many, or as a class when expanded; others skip it.

j_call,clone_size,v_call,d_call,cdr3_nt,cdr3_aa
TRBJ1-4,-,TRBV5-1,-,TGCGCCAGCAGCCCCACGGGAGGGCCTAATGAAAAACTGTTTTTT,CASSPTGGPNEKLFF
TRBJ1-1,few,TRBV5-4,-,TGTGCCAGCAGCTTTGGGAGGGTTCCCATGAACACTGAAGCTTTCTTT,CASSFGRVPMNTEAFF
TRBJ2-1,many,TRBV28,-,TGTGCCAGCGGTTTAAATGAGCAGTTCTTC,CASGLNEQFF
TRBJ1-1,many,TRBV3-1,-,TGTGCCAGCAACAGGGACCGTGTGGGATTGTTTGAAGCTTTCTTT,CASNRDRVGLFEAFF
TRBJ1-3,-,TRBV4-2,-,TGTGCCAGCAGCCAAGATTCTCGGTCATACGTTGGAAACACCTTATATTTT,CASSQDSRSYVGNTLYF
TRBJ1-1,many,TRBV24-1,TRBD1,TGTGCCACCAGTGATAGACAGGGGAAGGCAGCTTTCTTT,CATSDRQGKAAFF
TRBJ2-3,many,TRBV7-2,-,TGTGCCAGCAGCAGGCAGCTGGGAGTGGGAGATACGCAGTATTTT,CASSRQLGVGDTQYF
TRBJ2-3,-,TRBV5-1,TRBD1,TGCGCCAGCAGCTTGGCGGGACAGGGTATTTCAGATACGCAGTATTTT,CASSLAGQGISDTQYF
TRBJ2-7,-,TRBV27,-,TGTGCCAGCAGCGACCAGGGGCCCCGGCCTAGAGAGCAGTACTTC,CASSDQGPRPREQYF
TRBJ2-7,many,TRBV19,-,TGTGCCAGTAAAGGGGGTACGACCTACGAGCAGTACTTC,CASKGGTTYEQYF
TRBJ1-1,many,TRBV2,-,TGTGCCAGCAATGACGACAGGCGGGATGAAGCTTTCTTT,CASNDDRRDEAFF
TRBJ2-3,-,TRBV20-1,TRBD2,TGCAGTGCTAGAGTCGGAGCGGGAGCCCCAGATACGCAGTATTTT,CSARVGAGAPDTQYF
TRBJ2-7,many,TRBV28,TRBD2,TGTGCCAGCAGTTTAAAGGGGACTAGCGGGAGAATAGAGCAGTACTTC,CASSLKGTSGRIEQYF